This T cell receptor beta chain was recorded in a study of CD8 T cells in ankylosing spondylitis. TCRdb recomputed calls from the 5' RACE reads with MiXCR, one row per CDR3 protein. The sample carries about 270,000 distinct CDR3 sequences, around 32% recorded once. The CDR3 has 14 residues. V shed 8 bases and J 2 bases; nucleotides not matched to a gene: 7. The receptor's source is a male donor with ankylosing spondylitis or in good health (not recorded which). Input material: blood, either unsorted or a sorted T cell fraction (not recorded which). The chain is built from TRBV12-3 or TRBV12-4 and TRBJ2-3; 7 positions match TRBD1. In DNA form, the CDR3 reads TGTGCCAGCTTGGGGACAGAAGACACAGATACGCAGTATTTT. Translated: CASLGTEDTDTQYF.